The 7 T cell receptor beta chains presented below share a single source sample, sequenced in a study of T cell repertoires in cytomegalovirus infection. MiXCR, applied by TCRdb to the reads, yields one record per CDR3 protein. The sample consists of under 200,000 distinct CDR3 sequences, 28% of them appearing once. Sample: PBMCs. The receptors come from a human donor in good health (CMV status not recorded). Some clones in this sample may be carry-over from other donors' samples.

Many counts were recorded for this clonotype. The chain joins TRBV12-3 or TRBV12-4 to TRBJ1-1, with D possibly being TRBD1 (5 bases). This CDR3 region has 14 residues. V shed 3 bases and J shed 1 base, with 9 bases lying between them. CDR3: CASSLGQTNTEAFF. The DNA for the CDR3 is TGTGCCAGCAGTTTGGGGCAGACGAACACTGAAGCTTTCTTT.

This clonotype was detected only a few times. This rearrangement joins TRBV7-9 to TRBJ2-3; no definite D call. CDR3 length: 13 residues. Germline loops: CDR1 SEHNR, CDR2 FQNEAQ (reference sequence). The V end lost 7 bases, the J end lost 4 bases, and 12 bases lay between the germline ends. Here the CDR3 DNA reads TGTGCCAGCACTGCATTGCGCGCAGATACGCAGTATTTT. Translated: CASTALRADTQYF.

This sequence joins TRBV19 and TRBJ1-5; 7 bases align to TRBD1. The CDR3 runs 12 residues. Trimming at V came to 6 bases and at J to 6 bases, leaving 2 bases not matched to a gene. CDR1 is LNHDA and CDR2 is SQIVND in the germline V gene (reference sequence). CDR3 sequence (DNA): TGTGCCAGTAGGCAGGGGGGTCAGCCCCAGCATTTT. Protein: CASRQGGQPQHF.

The V and J genes are TRBV5-1 and TRBJ2-7; 7 bases map to TRBD1. After removal of 2 bases from V and 5 bases from J, the junction contained 1 base not matched to a gene. The CDR3 covers 12 residues. CDR1 and CDR2 from the germline V gene are SGHRS and YFSETQ. The CDR3, as DNA: TGCGCCAGCAGCTTCGGGACAGACGAGCAGTACTTC. Protein sequence: CASSFGTDEQYF.

This clonotype occurred many times. The V call is TRBV12-3 or TRBV12-4, the J call TRBJ2-3; D is possibly TRBD1 (6 bases). The germline V and J ends were trimmed by 6 bases and 0 bases, with 7 bases remaining between them. CDR3 length: 13 residues. The CDR3 loop reads CASRRGSTDTQYF. The CDR3 DNA follows: TGTGCCAGCAGGAGGGGGAGCACAGATACGCAGTATTTT.

The rearrangement links TRBV11-2 to TRBJ2-7; maybe TRBD2 (6 bases). V lost 6 bases, J lost 3 bases, and 15 bases lay in between. Germline values: CDR1 SGHAT, CDR2 FQNNGV. The CDR3 spans 14 residues. The CDR3 DNA reads as TGTGCCAGCAGACCCACAGGAGGGGTCTACGAGCAGTACTTC. Translated, it gives CASRPTGGVYEQYF.

This clonotype was observed at least ten times. The V gene is TRBV7-8, the J gene TRBJ2-2; D is unresolved. This CDR3 region has 11 residues. Per the germline V gene, CDR1 is SGHVS and CDR2 is FQNEAQ. Deletions cut 5 bases from V and 9 bases from J, with 7 bases between. In nucleotides, the CDR3 is TGTGCCAGCAGCCATTTGAGGGAGCTGTTTTTT. This translates into CASSHLRELFF.